The next 27 T cell receptor beta chains were all read from a single sample in a study of control samples from healthy donors and cancer patients. TCRdb keeps only in-frame clones here, not all; method: immunoSEQ multiplex PCR. The sample has about 130,000 clones; roughly 94% are singletons. The specimen sequenced was PBMCs. Source of these receptors: a man aged 55 to 70 with colorectal cancer.

The CDR3 DNA reads TGTGCCAGCAGCCCCGACGGTGGGAGCTCCTACGAGCAGTACTTC. Its protein is CASSPDGGSSYEQYF. V usage is TRBV7-9 and J usage is TRBJ2-7; maybe TRBD2 (5 bases). Germline V gene lookup returns CDR1 SEHNR and CDR2 FQNEAQ (reference sequence). The ends were cut back, 5 bases at V and 0 bases at J, with 14 bases in the middle. The CDR3 has 15 residues.

The chain uses TRBV5-4 and TRBJ1-2; 10 nucleotides line up with TRBD1. This CDR3 region has 13 residues. V lost 5 bases, J lost 4 bases, and 2 bases stayed unmatched. Germline V gene data show CDR1 as SGHNT and CDR2 as YYREEE (reference sequence). The CDR3 here is CASSDRGLYGYTF. CDR3 nucleotides: TGTGCCAGCAGTGACAGGGGGCTCTATGGCTACACCTTC. The full variable domain, in which reference TRBV5-4 and TRBJ1-2 provide the parts outside the CDR3, is ETGVTQSPTHLIKTRGQQVTLRCSSQSGHNTVSWYQQALGQGPQFIFQYYREEENGRGNFPPRFSGLQFPNYSSELNVNALELDDSALYLCASSDRGLYGYTFGSGTRLTVV.

The V gene is TRBV6-5, the J gene TRBJ1-6; the D gene is possibly TRBD1 (5 bases). The CDR3 runs 14 residues. Trimming removed 6 bases from V and 7 bases from J, with 13 bases in between. The germline gives CDR1 MNHEY, CDR2 SVGAGI. The CDR3 is CASRRTRGNSPLHF. The CDR3, as DNA: TGTGCCAGCAGAAGGACAAGGGGAAATTCACCCCTCCACTTT.

The V call is TRBV7-9, the J call TRBJ1-4; D possibly corresponds to TRBD1 (6 bases). The length of the CDR3 is 18 residues. V was trimmed by 1 base and J by 7 bases, leaving 22 bases between them. Germline CDR1 reads SEHNR; CDR2 reads FQNEAQ (reference sequence). The CDR3 protein is CASSLEGPGQAGGEKLFF. The CDR3 region has the DNA TGTGCCAGCAGCTTAGAGGGTCCGGGACAAGCCGGAGGTGAAAAACTGTTTTTT.

The chain combines TRBV11-3 with TRBJ2-7, with 8 bases identical to TRBD1. The CDR3 has 13 residues. Germline trimming cut 3 bases from V and 5 bases from J; bases unmatched to any gene: 3. Germline V gene sequence: CDR1 SGHNT, CDR2 YENEEA. The CDR3 DNA reads as TGTGCCAGCAGCTTGGACAGGGTCCACGAGCAGTACTTC. Protein: CASSLDRVHEQYF.

The chain joins TRBV4-3 to TRBJ2-5; tentatively, D is TRBD1 (5 bases). This CDR3 region has 16 residues. Germline CDR1 LGHNA, CDR2 YSLEER. V was clipped by 0 bases and J by 0 bases, with 11 bases between them. DNA of the CDR3: TGCGCCAGCAGCCAAGATTACAGGTCCTACCAAGAGACCCAGTACTTC. This encodes CASSQDYRSYQETQYF.

This chain joins TRBV30 and TRBJ1-2; D is uncertain. This CDR3 has 12 amino acids. Looked up from germline, CDR1 is GTSNPN and CDR2 is SVGIG (reference sequence). The CDR3: CACWRANYGYTF. As DNA, the CDR3 is TGTGCGTGCTGGAGGGCAAACTATGGCTACACCTTC. Drawing the rest from reference TRBV30 and TRBJ1-2, the complete variable domain is SQTIHQWPATLVQPVGSPLSLECTVEGTSNPNLYWYRQAAGRGLQLLFYSVGIGQISSEVPQNLSASRPQDRQFILSSKKLLLSDSGFYLCACWRANYGYTFGSGTRLTVV.

This chain connects TRBV4-2 to TRBJ1-3; D not certain. The CDR3 contains 18 residues. The germline V gene encodes CDR1 LGHNA and CDR2 YNFKEQ. Trimming took off 2 bases at V and 0 bases at J, with 17 bases between the two ends. CDR3 sequence (DNA): TGTGCCAGCAGCCAAAGTCCATCGGGCTCGAGCTCTGGAAACACCATATATTTT. Translating it yields CASSQSPSGSSSGNTIYF.

The chain couples TRBV30 to TRBJ1-1, with no clear D. From germline, CDR1 is GTSNPN and CDR2 SVGIG (reference sequence). The CDR3 covers 14 residues. The ends were cut back, 8 bases at V and 1 base at J, with 17 bases in the middle. The CDR3 region is CARTPGRANTEAFF. The CDR3 DNA is TGTGCCCGTACGCCCGGGAGGGCGAACACTGAAGCTTTCTTT.

The chain couples TRBV3-1 (or the pseudogene TRBV3-2) to TRBJ1-2, with no clear D. Germline assignment: CDR1 LGHDT and CDR2 YNNKEL (reference sequence). Trimming pared 3 bases from V and 4 bases from J, leaving 12 bases between. This CDR3 region has 14 residues. DNA of the CDR3: TGTGCCAGCAGCCAGGAGGGAGCGAGCTATGGCTACACCTTC. Amino acids: CASSQEGASYGYTF.

The chain has TRBV11-3 and TRBJ2-5; 7 nucleotides agree with TRBD2. The CDR3 covers 15 residues. The germline V gene has CDR1 SGHNT and CDR2 YENEEA. V lost 3 bases to trimming and J lost 5 bases; unmatched junction nucleotides: 9. CDR3 coding DNA: TGTGCCAGCAGCTTGGGAGGGGCGACAGAGGAGACCCAGTACTTC. Its translation is CASSLGGATEETQYF.

V usage is TRBV3-1 (or the pseudogene TRBV3-2) and J usage is TRBJ1-5; 8 nucleotides align to TRBD1. From germline, CDR1 is LGHDT and CDR2 YNNKEL (reference sequence). With V trimmed by 4 bases and J by 6 bases, 5 bases remained unmatched. The CDR3 is 14 amino acids. The DNA for the CDR3 is TGTGCCAGCAGCCTCGGACAGGGCGGTCAGCCCCAGCATTTT. This encodes CASSLGQGGQPQHF.

The chain couples TRBV6-2 or TRBV6-3 to TRBJ2-3; 8 bases match TRBD1. This CDR3 is built from 14 residues. Trimming at V came to 4 bases and at J to 2 bases, leaving 2 bases not matched to a gene. The V gene's germline CDR1 is MNHEY and CDR2 SVGEGT. The CDR3 region has the DNA TGTGCCAGCAGTTGGACAGGGAACACAGATACGCAGTATTTT. As protein: CASSWTGNTDTQYF.

The chain joins TRBV5-3 to TRBJ1-2; D perhaps matches TRBD1 (5 bases). TRBV5-3 is known as an ORF, though its function is uncertain. The CDR3 has 11 residues. V dropped 4 bases and J dropped 10 bases, with 11 bases sitting between them. CDR3 in amino acids: CARSLQVVYTF. The CDR3, as DNA: TGTGCCAGAAGCCTACAGGTCGTCTACACCTTC.

The chain combines TRBV7-2 with TRBJ2-3, with 8 bases matching TRBD2. The CDR3 extends over 16 amino acids. V lost 5 bases, J lost 6 bases, and 13 bases stayed unmatched. Germline loops: CDR1 SGHTA, CDR2 FQGNSA. Here the CDR3 reads CASSPGRAGGLDTQYF. CDR3 sequence (DNA): TGTGCCAGCAGCCCGGGACGGGCGGGGGGACTTGATACGCAGTATTTT.

This clone was counted only a few times. The chain has TRBV20-1 and TRBJ2-5; weak D call: TRBD1 (6 bases). In germline, CDR1 is DFQATT, CDR2 SNEGSKA (reference sequence). Trimming stripped 3 bases from V and 2 bases from J, with 10 bases between. The CDR3 extends over 13 amino acids. For the CDR3, the DNA is TGCAGTGCTAGTCGTCAGGGGCAAGAGACCCAGTACTTC. Amino acids: CSASRQGQETQYF.

The J gene is TRBJ2-7, the V gene TRBV3-1 (or the pseudogene TRBV3-2); 7 bases fit TRBD1. CDR3 length: 15 amino acids. Germline V gives CDR1 LGHDT, CDR2 YNNKEL (reference sequence). Trimming removed 2 bases from V and 5 bases from J; junction bases left unmatched: 9. The CDR3: CASSQQSGGFHEQYF. In DNA, the CDR3 is TGTGCCAGCAGCCAACAGTCAGGGGGTTTCCACGAGCAGTACTTC.

J is TRBJ2-2 and V is TRBV6-5, with 7 bases fitting TRBD1. V lost 7 bases to trimming and J lost 4 bases; unmatched junction nucleotides: 9. The CDR3 covers 15 residues. Germline V CDR1 and CDR2: MNHEY, SVGAGI. The CDR3 here is CASMGQLPATGELFF. The CDR3, as DNA: TGTGCCAGCATGGGACAGCTACCGGCCACCGGGGAGCTGTTTTTT.

The chain uses TRBV29-1 and TRBJ1-1, with 7 bases aligning to TRBD1. Per the germline V gene, CDR1 is SQVTM and CDR2 is ANQGSEA. Trimming removed 0 bases from V and 0 bases from J; junction bases left unmatched: 4. The CDR3 has 15 residues. The CDR3 sequence is CSVEDSGTVNTEAFF. Here the CDR3 DNA reads TGCAGCGTTGAAGATTCAGGGACAGTGAACACTGAAGCTTTCTTT.

The chain has TRBV6-1 and TRBJ1-1; D gene unclear. Between the trimmed V and J ends, which lost 0 bases and 1 base, there was a span of 6 bases. Germline-derived CDR1 and CDR2 are MNHNS and SASEGT. CDR3 length equals 14 residues. Here the CDR3 DNA reads TGTGCCAGCAGTGAAGCCCCCAGGAACACTGAAGCTTTCTTT. Translated: CASSEAPRNTEAFF.

The chain has TRBV10-3 and TRBJ2-2, with 8 bases matching TRBD1. This CDR3 comprises 14 residues. Germline-derived CDR1 and CDR2 are ENHRY and SYGVKD. V trimming: 3 bases; J trimming: 4 bases; junction bases outside the gene matches: 1. The CDR3 DNA sequence: TGTGCCATCAGTGAAGACAGGGGCACCGGGGAGCTGTTTTTT. Translating gives CAISEDRGTGELFF.

CDR3 loop: CASSRDGTGGSPLHF. In DNA, the CDR3 is TGTGCCAGCTCACGCGACGGGACAGGGGGATCACCCCTCCACTTT. This chain connects TRBV18 to TRBJ1-6; 11 positions match TRBD1. V shed 4 bases, J shed 10 bases, and the junction held 6 bases outside the gene matches. The CDR3 covers 15 residues. Germline V CDR1 and CDR2: KGHSH, LQKENI.

V gene TRBV7-2 combines with J gene TRBJ1-6; D is undetermined. CDR3 length: 15 amino acids. Trimming stripped 1 base from V and 10 bases from J, with 14 bases between. Germline-derived CDR1 and CDR2 are SGHTA and FQGNSA. CDR3: CASSLVLGLDSPLHF. DNA of the CDR3: TGTGCCAGCAGCTTAGTATTGGGTTTAGACTCACCCCTCCACTTT. Filled out from reference TRBV7-2 and TRBJ1-6, the complete variable domain reads GAGVSQSPSNKVTEKGKDVELRCDPISGHTALYWYRQSLGQGLEFLIYFQGNSAPDKSGLPSDRFSAERTGGSVSTLTIQRTQQEDSAVYLCASSLVLGLDSPLHFGNGTRLTVT.

This rearrangement joins TRBV11-1 to TRBJ2-7, with 7 bases that match TRBD1. Germline CDR1 reads SGHAT; CDR2 reads FQDESV (reference sequence). V gave up 2 bases and J gave up 1 base; unmatched junction bases: 5. The CDR3 length is 15 residues. CDR3 DNA: TGTGCCAGCAGCTTACGCCCGGGACAGTCCTACGAGCAGTACTTC. This encodes CASSLRPGQSYEQYF.

The chain joins TRBV4-1 to TRBJ2-3; 7 nucleotides agree with TRBD1. V shed 0 bases, J shed 2 bases, and the junction held 5 bases outside the gene matches. This CDR3 spans 16 amino acids. Germline assignment: CDR1 MGHRA and CDR2 YSYEKL. CDR3 in amino acids: CASSQDEGAVTDTQYF. CDR3 DNA: TGCGCCAGCAGCCAAGATGAGGGGGCGGTCACAGATACGCAGTATTTT.

This chain joins TRBV24-1 and TRBJ2-5; possibly TRBD2 for D (6 bases). The V end lost 5 bases, the J end lost 5 bases, and 14 bases lay between the germline ends. Germline-derived CDR1 and CDR2 are KGHDR and SFDVKD. The CDR3 contains 14 residues. The CDR3 loop reads CATSGVGEVETQYF. The CDR3 DNA reads TGTGCCACCAGTGGAGTCGGGGAGGTGGAGACCCAGTACTTC.

CDR3 bases: TGTGCCATCCCCCGGCCAGGGAAAAAGGACACTGAAGCTTTCTTT. Its protein product is CAIPRPGKKDTEAFF. This chain uses TRBV27 with TRBJ1-1; D possibly corresponds to TRBD1 (5 bases). V lost 10 bases to trimming and J lost 3 bases, with 21 bases between them. This CDR3 has 15 amino acids. Germline V gives CDR1 MNHEY, CDR2 SMNVEV (reference sequence).